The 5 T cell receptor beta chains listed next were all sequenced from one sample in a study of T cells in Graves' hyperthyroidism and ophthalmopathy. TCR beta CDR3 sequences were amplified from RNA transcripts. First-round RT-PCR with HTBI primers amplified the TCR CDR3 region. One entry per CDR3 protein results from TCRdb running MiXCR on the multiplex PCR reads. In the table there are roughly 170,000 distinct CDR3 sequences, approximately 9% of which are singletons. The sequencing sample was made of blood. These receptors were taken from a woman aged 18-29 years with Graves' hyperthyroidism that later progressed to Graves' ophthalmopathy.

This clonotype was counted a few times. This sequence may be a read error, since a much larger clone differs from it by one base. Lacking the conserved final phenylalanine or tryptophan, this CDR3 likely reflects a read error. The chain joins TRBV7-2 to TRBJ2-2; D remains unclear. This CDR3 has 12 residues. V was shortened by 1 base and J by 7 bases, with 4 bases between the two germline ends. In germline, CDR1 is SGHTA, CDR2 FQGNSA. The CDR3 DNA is TGTGCCAGCAGCTTAGAAGTCGGGGAGCTGTTTCTT. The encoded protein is CASSLEVGELFL.

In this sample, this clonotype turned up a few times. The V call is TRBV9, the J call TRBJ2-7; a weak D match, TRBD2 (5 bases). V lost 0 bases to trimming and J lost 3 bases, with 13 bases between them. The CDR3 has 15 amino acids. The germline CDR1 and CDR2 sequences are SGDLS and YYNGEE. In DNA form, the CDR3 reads TGTGCCAGCAGCGTAGACCCTCGGACTGGCTACGAGCAGTACTTC. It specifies CASSVDPRTGYEQYF.

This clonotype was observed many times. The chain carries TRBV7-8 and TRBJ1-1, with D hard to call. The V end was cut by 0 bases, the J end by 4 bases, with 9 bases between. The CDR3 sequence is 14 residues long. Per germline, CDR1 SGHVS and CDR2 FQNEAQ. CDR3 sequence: CASSLAIGSTEAFF. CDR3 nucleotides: TGTGCCAGCAGCTTAGCCATAGGGAGCACTGAAGCTTTCTTT. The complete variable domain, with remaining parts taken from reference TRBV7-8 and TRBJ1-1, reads GAGVSQSPRYKVAKRGQDVALRCDPISGHVSLFWYQQALGQGPEFLTYFQNEAQLDKSGLPSDRFFAERPEGSVSTLKIQRTQQEDSAVYLCASSLAIGSTEAFFGQGTRLTVV.

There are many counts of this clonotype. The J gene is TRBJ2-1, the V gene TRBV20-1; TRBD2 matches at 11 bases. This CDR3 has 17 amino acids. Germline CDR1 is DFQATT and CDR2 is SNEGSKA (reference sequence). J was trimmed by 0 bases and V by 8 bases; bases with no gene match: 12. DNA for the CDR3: TGCAGTCTCACGGGGACTAGCGGAGACAGCTCCTACAATGAGCAGTTCTTC. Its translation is CSLTGTSGDSSYNEQFF.

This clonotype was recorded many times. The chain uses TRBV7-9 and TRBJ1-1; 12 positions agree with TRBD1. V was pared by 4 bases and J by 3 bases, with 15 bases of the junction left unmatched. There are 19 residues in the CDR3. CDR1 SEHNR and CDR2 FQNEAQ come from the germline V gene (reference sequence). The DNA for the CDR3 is TGTGCCAGCAGCTCCCCTCCAGGGACAGGGGGCGAGTGGGACACTGAAGCTTTCTTT. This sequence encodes CASSSPPGTGGEWDTEAFF. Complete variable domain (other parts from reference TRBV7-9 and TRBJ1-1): DTGVSQNPRHKITKRGQNVTFRCDPISEHNRLYWYRQTLGQGPEFLTYFQNEAQLEKSRLLSDRFSAERPKGSFSTLEIQRTEQGDSAMYLCASSSPPGTGGEWDTEAFFGQGTRLTVV.